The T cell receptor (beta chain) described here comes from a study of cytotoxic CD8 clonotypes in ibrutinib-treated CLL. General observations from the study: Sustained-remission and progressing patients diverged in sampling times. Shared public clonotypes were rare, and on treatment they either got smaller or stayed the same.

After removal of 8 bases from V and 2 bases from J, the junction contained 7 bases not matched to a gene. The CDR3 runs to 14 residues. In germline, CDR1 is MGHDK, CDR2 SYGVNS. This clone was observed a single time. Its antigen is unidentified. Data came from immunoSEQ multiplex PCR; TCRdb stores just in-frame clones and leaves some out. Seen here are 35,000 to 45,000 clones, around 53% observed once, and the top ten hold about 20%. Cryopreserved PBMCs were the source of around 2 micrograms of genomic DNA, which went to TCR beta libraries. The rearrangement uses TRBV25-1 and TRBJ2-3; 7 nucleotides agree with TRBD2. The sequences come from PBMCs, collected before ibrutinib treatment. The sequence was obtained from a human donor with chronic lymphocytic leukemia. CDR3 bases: TGTGCCAGCGGGAAGAGCGGGGTCACAGATACGCAGTATTTT. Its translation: CASGKSGVTDTQYF.